These T cell receptor beta chains were read from a single sample in a study of T-cell reconstitution after alpha-beta-depleted transplantation in children. TCRdb independently ran MiXCR on the PCR reads; one entry per CDR3 protein. This table holds 150,000 to 250,000 distinct CDR3 sequences, approximately 6.8% found once. Material: PBMCs, obtained before TCRalphabeta/CD19-depleted stem cell transplant. These receptors were taken from a girl less than two years old with combined immunodeficiency, due to receive a stem cell transplant. Each CDR3 is given with its conserved first and last residue. A D gene is named only where the DNA matches it firmly. Expanded clones get a size class; other rows say once, few or many, or leave the size out.

.	few	TRBV6-2/TRBV6-3	TRBJ2-5	CASSSRLGQETQYF	TGTGCCAGCAGTTCTCGACTAGGACAAGAGACCCAGTACTTC
TRBD1	many	TRBV20-1	TRBJ1-2	CSAREDRGSLYGYTF	TGCAGTGCTAGGGAGGACAGGGGGTCACTCTATGGCTACACCTTC
.	.	TRBV30	TRBJ2-7	CAWSVLSYEQYF	TGTGCCTGGAGTGTACTCTCCTACGAGCAGTACTTC
TRBD2	.	TRBV20-1	TRBJ2-1	CSARPSGRGSYNEQFF	TGCAGTGCTAGACCTAGCGGGAGGGGCTCCTACAATGAGCAGTTCTTC
.	many	TRBV4-1	TRBJ2-3	CASSPTEGGPESTDTQYF	TGCGCCAGCAGCCCAACGGAAGGGGGGCCCGAGTCAACAGATACGCAGTATTTT
.	many	TRBV29-1	TRBJ2-2	CSVVWPTNTGELFF	TGCAGCGTTGTTTGGCCTACGAACACCGGGGAGCTGTTTTTT
.	many	TRBV4-3	TRBJ1-5	CASSQSRVNSNQPQHF	TGCGCCAGCAGCCAGTCCAGGGTTAATAGCAATCAGCCCCAGCATTTT
.	few	TRBV25-1	TRBJ2-7	CASSSGPRYEQYF	TGTGCCAGCAGCTCCGGGCCACGCTACGAGCAGTACTTC
.	many	TRBV15	TRBJ2-2	CATSTSGSTGELFF	TGTGCCACCAGCACTTCAGGGAGCACCGGGGAGCTGTTTTTT
.	many	TRBV11-2	TRBJ2-2	CASSRYTGELFF	TGTGCCAGCAGCCGATATACCGGGGAGCTGTTTTTT
TRBD1	many	TRBV29-1	TRBJ2-5	CSVESTGQGALRETQYF	TGCAGCGTTGAATCGACCGGCCAGGGGGCGTTGAGAGAGACCCAGTACTTC
.	many	TRBV9	TRBJ2-1	CASSVDGHNEQFF	TGTGCCAGCAGCGTAGACGGCCACAATGAGCAGTTCTTC
.	many	TRBV7-9	TRBJ2-1	CASSLAVGLESYNEQFF	TGTGCCAGCAGCTTAGCGGTAGGGCTAGAGTCCTACAATGAGCAGTTCTTC
TRBD1	.	TRBV5-1	TRBJ2-7	CASSRRDSIYEQYF	TGCGCCAGCAGCCGCCGGGACAGCATCTACGAGCAGTACTTC
.	many	TRBV7-9	TRBJ2-1	CASTWTSSYNEQFF	TGTGCCAGCACATGGACGAGCTCCTACAATGAGCAGTTCTTC
.	many	TRBV2	TRBJ2-3	CASSVDSTQYF	TGTGCCAGCAGTGTGGATAGTACGCAGTATTTT
TRBD1	.	TRBV3-1	TRBJ2-1	CASSHRTGISGEQFF	TGTGCCAGCAGCCACCGGACAGGTATCAGTGGTGAGCAGTTCTTC